Listed below are T cell receptor beta chains from one sample, sequenced in a study of T cell responses to AZD1222 COVID-19 vaccine. The protocol was immunoSEQ multiplex PCR, while the TCRdb copy is restricted to in-frame clones and leaves out a portion. The sample gives some 81,000 clones, 70% to 90% of which show up once; roughly 3.2% is in the top ten. Sequencing used peripheral blood, obtained 28 days after the second AZD1222 dose. Source of these receptors: an adult who received the AZD1222 COVID-19 vaccine. Both conserved end residues are part of each CDR3. D genes are given only for firm matches. The size of a clone is reported for some rows only, either as once, few or many, or as a class for expanded clones.

TGTGCCAGCAGCAGATCTGGAAAGGGTGAAAAACTGTTTTTT CASSRSGKGEKLFF TRBV25-1 - - TRBJ1-4
TGTGCCAGCAGCCAAGCCGGTTTGCGGGGGGGCTTAAACACCGGGGAGCTGTTTTTT CASSQAGLRGGLNTGELFF TRBV3-1/TRBV3-2 - TRBD2 TRBJ2-2
TGCGCCAGCAGCCAAGAGCTAGGGGAGGACCCTCACCGGGAGCTGTTTTTT CASSQELGEDPHRELFF TRBV4-1 - - TRBJ2-2
TGTGCCATCGGAGGGGGGAGGAGGGACAATGAGCAGTTCTTC CAIGGGRRDNEQFF TRBV10-3 - - TRBJ2-1
TGTGCCAGCAGCCCGGCTGACCAAGAGACCCAGTACTTC CASSPADQETQYF TRBV3-1/TRBV3-2 - - TRBJ2-5
TGTGCCAGCTGGGACGCCAGCAACGCTAACTATGGCTACACCTTC CASWDASNANYGYTF TRBV5-5 - - TRBJ1-2
TGTGCCAGCAGCCGCCCGGGGGGCGTATGGGAGACCCAGTACTTC CASSRPGGVWETQYF TRBV28 - - TRBJ2-5
TGTGCCAGCTCCGGGACAGGGTCGAGAGGCTACACCTTC CASSGTGSRGYTF TRBV28 - TRBD1 TRBJ1-2
TGCGCCAGCAGCTCCCACACAGGAAACACCATATATTTT CASSSHTGNTIYF TRBV5-1 - - TRBJ1-3
TGTGCCAGCGTGGGACAGGGGAACACTGAAGCTTTCTTT CASVGQGNTEAFF TRBV18 once TRBD1 TRBJ1-1
TGTGCCAGCTCATTAGGTGACCTCTCTGGAAACACCATATATTTT CASSLGDLSGNTIYF TRBV18 - - TRBJ1-3
TGCGCCAGCAGCCATCGTACCGGGACGGGGAACTACGAGCAGTACTTC CASSHRTGTGNYEQYF TRBV4-1 - - TRBJ2-7
TGCGCCAGCAGCCAAGATCTGGGGTATGGCTACACCTTC CASSQDLGYGYTF TRBV4-1 - - TRBJ1-2
TGCGCCAGCAGCCAAGCGGATTCGGGGAACTCACCCCTCCACTTT CASSQADSGNSPLHF TRBV4-3 - - TRBJ1-6
TGTGCCAGCAGCCAAATGGTACGGACTGAAGCTTTCTTT CASSQMVRTEAFF TRBV3-1/TRBV3-2 - - TRBJ1-1
TGTGCCAGCAGTTATACAGGGGGCTATGGAAACACCATATATTTT CASSYTGGYGNTIYF TRBV28 once TRBD1 TRBJ1-3
TGTGCCATCAGTGTGGGTAACACTGAAGCTTTCTTT CAISVGNTEAFF TRBV10-3 - - TRBJ1-1
TGTGCCAGTAGTTATGGCGGGAGTGGGCTGGGCTACGAGCAGTACTTC CASSYGGSGLGYEQYF TRBV19 - TRBD2 TRBJ2-7
TGTGCAAGTCGGTCCGGGACAGCCTTTACTCGCAATCAGCCCCAGCATTTT CASRSGTAFTRNQPQHF TRBV12-2 - - TRBJ1-5
TGTGCCAGCAGCTCCACGACAGGTCGCTATGGCTACACCTTC CASSSTTGRYGYTF TRBV7-9 - - TRBJ1-2
TGCGCCAGCAGCGCCTCGACGGCCTACGAGCAGTACTTC CASSASTAYEQYF TRBV5-1 - - TRBJ2-7
TGTGCCAGTAGTGGGGCCTTCGGCCAAGAGACCCAGTACTTC CASSGAFGQETQYF TRBV19 medium-sized - TRBJ2-5
TGTGCCAGTAGCCCCGCCCCAGGGAATCAGCCCCAGCATTTT CASSPAPGNQPQHF TRBV19 - - TRBJ1-5
TGTGCCAGCAGCCGAGGGACAGGGCCCACCTACGAGCAGTACTTC CASSRGTGPTYEQYF TRBV11-2 many TRBD1 TRBJ2-7
TGCAGCGTTGTACCGATCCAAGAGACCCAGTACTTC CSVVPIQETQYF TRBV29-1 - - TRBJ2-5
TGTGCCAGCAGTCCCGACAGTAGCAATCAGCCCCAGCATTTT CASSPDSSNQPQHF TRBV2 - - TRBJ1-5
TGTGCCAGCGTGGGACTAGCGGGAGGGGGAGAGACCCAGTACTTC CASVGLAGGGETQYF TRBV2 - TRBD2 TRBJ2-5
TGCAGCGTGACTACAGGGGGCTATGGCTACACCTTC CSVTTGGYGYTF TRBV29-1 - TRBD1 TRBJ1-2
TGTGCCAGCAGCAAGGACCGGGACAGGGGTGAAGCTTTCTTT CASSKDRDRGEAFF TRBV5-4 - TRBD1 TRBJ1-1
TGTGCCAGCAGCTTGGGACTAGCTACCCGACTCCTCACAGATACGCAGTATTTT CASSLGLATRLLTDTQYF TRBV11-2 - TRBD2 TRBJ2-3
TGCGCCAGCAGCCTGAACGCGGGTTCTGGGGCCAACGTCCTGACTTTC CASSLNAGSGANVLTF TRBV5-1 - - TRBJ2-6
TGCGCCAGCAGTTTGGACAGGAACACCGGGGAGCTGTTTTTT CASSLDRNTGELFF TRBV5-1 once - TRBJ2-2
TGTGCCAGCAGCTTAGTTCCGGGGGGCACCTACGAGCAGTACTTC CASSLVPGGTYEQYF TRBV7-2 once - TRBJ2-7
TGTGCCTGGAGTGTGCGGCAGTACTATGGCTACACCTTC CAWSVRQYYGYTF TRBV30 - - TRBJ1-2
TGCGCCAGCAGCCCACAGGGACTTTCCACAGATACGCAGTATTTT CASSPQGLSTDTQYF TRBV5-1 - - TRBJ2-3
TGTGCCAGCAGCTTGCAGACGGGGGATTCACCCCTCCACTTT CASSLQTGDSPLHF TRBV7-2 - - TRBJ1-6
TGTGCCAGCAGTCAAATAGCGGGAGATGGAGATACGCAGTATTTT CASSQIAGDGDTQYF TRBV28 - TRBD2 TRBJ2-3
TGCAGTGCTAGTAGGGACGGGACAGACTATGGCTACACCTTC CSASRDGTDYGYTF TRBV20-1 - TRBD1 TRBJ1-2
TGTGCCAGCAAGGGGGATCCTAGCACAGATACGCAGTATTTT CASKGDPSTDTQYF TRBV9 - - TRBJ2-3
TGTGCCAGCAGTACCCGGACTAGCGGGGGGGCTTTGTATGAGCAGTTCTTC CASSTRTSGGALYEQFF TRBV28 - TRBD2 TRBJ2-1
TGTGCCAGCAGCCCCTTAGCTAGCGGGCACAACTACGAGCAGTACTTC CASSPLASGHNYEQYF TRBV7-2 - TRBD2 TRBJ2-7
TGTGCCAGCAGCCAAGTTTTCGAGACCCAGTACTTC CASSQVFETQYF TRBV14 - - TRBJ2-5
TGTGCCATCAGTGAGGGGACAGGGGGCCGGGACTATGGCTACACCTTC CAISEGTGGRDYGYTF TRBV10-3 - TRBD1 TRBJ1-2
TGTGCCAGCAATCCGACAGGTAATAGCAATCAGCCCCAGCATTTT CASNPTGNSNQPQHF TRBV6-5 - - TRBJ1-5
TGTGCCAGCAGTTTATACAGGGTAGGCACTGAAGCTTTCTTT CASSLYRVGTEAFF TRBV28 - - TRBJ1-1
TGTGCCAGCAGTTACAGGTCTAGCGGGCGTATTTCCTACGAGCAGTACTTC CASSYRSSGRISYEQYF TRBV6-2/TRBV6-3 - TRBD2 TRBJ2-7
TGTGCCAGCAGCCCGCTCGCCGGACAGGGGAATTCACCCCTCCACTTT CASSPLAGQGNSPLHF TRBV13 - TRBD1 TRBJ1-6
TGTGCCAGCAGCGTAGGATATAATTCACCCCTCCACTTT CASSVGYNSPLHF TRBV9 - - TRBJ1-6
TGTGCCAGCAGTTACTCGGCTAGTCGTTCTGGAAACACCATATATTTT CASSYSASRSGNTIYF TRBV6-6 once - TRBJ1-3
TGTGCCATCAGTGAGTCCGGCACAAGGGGATTGAACTATGGCTACACCTTC CAISESGTRGLNYGYTF TRBV10-3 - - TRBJ1-2
TGTGCCTGGAGTCTGCTATCTACTAGCACAGATACGCAGTATTTT CAWSLLSTSTDTQYF TRBV30 - - TRBJ2-3